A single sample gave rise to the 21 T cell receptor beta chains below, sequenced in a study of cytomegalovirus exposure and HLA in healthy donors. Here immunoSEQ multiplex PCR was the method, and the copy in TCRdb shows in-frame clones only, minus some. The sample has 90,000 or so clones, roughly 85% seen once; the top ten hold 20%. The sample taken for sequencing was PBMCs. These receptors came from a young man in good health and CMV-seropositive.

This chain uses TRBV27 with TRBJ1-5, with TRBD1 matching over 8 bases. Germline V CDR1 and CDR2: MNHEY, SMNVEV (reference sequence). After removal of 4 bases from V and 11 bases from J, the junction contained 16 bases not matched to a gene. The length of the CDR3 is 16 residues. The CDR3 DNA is TGTGCCAGCAGTTCGCGGACAGGGCCTGGGGGTGTGACCCAGCATTTT. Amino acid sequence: CASSSRTGPGGVTQHF.

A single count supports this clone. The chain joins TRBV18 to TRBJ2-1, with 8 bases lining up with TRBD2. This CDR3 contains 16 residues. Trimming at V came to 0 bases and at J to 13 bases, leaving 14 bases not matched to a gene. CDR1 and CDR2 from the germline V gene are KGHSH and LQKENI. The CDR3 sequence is CASSPPTGGPARPQFF. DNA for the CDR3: TGTGCCAGCTCACCACCGACGGGAGGGCCTGCCCGCCCCCAGTTCTTC.

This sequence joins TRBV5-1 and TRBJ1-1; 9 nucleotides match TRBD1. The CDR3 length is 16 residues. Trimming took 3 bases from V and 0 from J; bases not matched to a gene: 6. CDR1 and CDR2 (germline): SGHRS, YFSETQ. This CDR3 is CASSWDRALMNTEAFF. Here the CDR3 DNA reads TGCGCCAGCAGCTGGGACAGGGCCCTCATGAACACTGAAGCTTTCTTT.

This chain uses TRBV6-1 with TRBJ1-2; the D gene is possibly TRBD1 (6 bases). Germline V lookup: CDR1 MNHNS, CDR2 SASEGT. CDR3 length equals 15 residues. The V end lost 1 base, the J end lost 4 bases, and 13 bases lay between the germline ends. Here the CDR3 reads CASSEVAGVSYGYTF. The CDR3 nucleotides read TGTGCCAGCAGTGAAGTTGCAGGGGTGAGCTATGGCTACACCTTC.

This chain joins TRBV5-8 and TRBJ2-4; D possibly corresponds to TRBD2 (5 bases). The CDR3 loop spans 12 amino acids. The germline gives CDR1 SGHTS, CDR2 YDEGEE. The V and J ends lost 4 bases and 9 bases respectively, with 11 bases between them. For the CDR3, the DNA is TGTGCCAGCAGCGGGGATGGGAGCATTCAGTACTTC. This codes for CASSGDGSIQYF.

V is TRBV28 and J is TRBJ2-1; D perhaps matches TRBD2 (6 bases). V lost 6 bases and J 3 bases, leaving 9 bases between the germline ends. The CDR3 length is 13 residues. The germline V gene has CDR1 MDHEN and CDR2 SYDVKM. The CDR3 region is CASRAGHYNEQFF. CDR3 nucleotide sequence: TGTGCCAGCAGGGCGGGGCACTACAATGAGCAGTTCTTC.

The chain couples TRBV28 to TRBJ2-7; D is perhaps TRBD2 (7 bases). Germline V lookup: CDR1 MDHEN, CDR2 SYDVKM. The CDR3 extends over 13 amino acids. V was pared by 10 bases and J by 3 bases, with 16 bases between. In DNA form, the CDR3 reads TGTGCCACCCGGGGGGCAGTTAACTACGAGCAGTACGTC. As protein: CATRGAVNYEQYV.

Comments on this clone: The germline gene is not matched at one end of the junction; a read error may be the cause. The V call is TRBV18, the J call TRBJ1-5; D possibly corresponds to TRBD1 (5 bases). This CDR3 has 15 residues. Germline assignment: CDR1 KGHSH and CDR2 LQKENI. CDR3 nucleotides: TGTGCCAGCTCACCAACGGGGGATAGCAATCAGCCCCAACATTTT. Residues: CASSPTGDSNQPQHF.

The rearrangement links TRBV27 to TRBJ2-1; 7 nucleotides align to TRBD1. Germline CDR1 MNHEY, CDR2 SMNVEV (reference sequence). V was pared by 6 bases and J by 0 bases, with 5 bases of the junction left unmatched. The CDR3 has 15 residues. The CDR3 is CASSYTGVSYNEQFF. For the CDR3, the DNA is TGTGCCAGCAGCTATACAGGGGTCTCCTACAATGAGCAGTTCTTC.

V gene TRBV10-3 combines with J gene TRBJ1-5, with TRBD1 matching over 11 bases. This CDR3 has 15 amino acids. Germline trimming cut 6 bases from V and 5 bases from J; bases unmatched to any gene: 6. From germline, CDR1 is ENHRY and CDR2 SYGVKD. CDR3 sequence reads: CAISPDRGLDQPQHF. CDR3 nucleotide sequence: TGTGCCATCAGCCCGGACAGGGGGCTTGATCAGCCCCAGCATTTT.

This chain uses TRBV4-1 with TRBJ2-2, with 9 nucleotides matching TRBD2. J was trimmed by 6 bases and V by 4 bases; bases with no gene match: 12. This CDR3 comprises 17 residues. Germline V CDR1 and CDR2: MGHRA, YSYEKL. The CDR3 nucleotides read TGCGCCAGCAGCCCTTTTTTCGGGGCTAGCGGGGCCGGGGAGCTGTTTTTT. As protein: CASSPFFGASGAGELFF.

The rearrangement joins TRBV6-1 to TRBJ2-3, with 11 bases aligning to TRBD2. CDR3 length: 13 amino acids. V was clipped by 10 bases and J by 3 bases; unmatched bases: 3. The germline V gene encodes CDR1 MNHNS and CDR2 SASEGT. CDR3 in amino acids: CATLAGGTDTQYF. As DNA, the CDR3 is TGTGCCACCCTAGCGGGAGGAACAGATACGCAGTATTTT.

The chain's CDR3 is CASSLRDRQNGYTF. In DNA form, the CDR3 reads TGTGCCAGTAGTCTCCGGGACAGGCAGAATGGCTACACCTTC. The chain carries TRBV19 and TRBJ1-2; 8 bases match TRBD1. Per the germline V gene, CDR1 is LNHDA and CDR2 is SQIVND (reference sequence). Trimming removed 5 bases from V and 6 bases from J; junction bases left unmatched: 8. The CDR3 has 14 residues. The variable domain in full, completed from reference TRBV19 and TRBJ1-2, reads DGGITQSPKYLFRKEGQNVTLSCEQNLNHDAMYWYRQDPGQGLRLIYYSQIVNDFQKGDIAEGYSVSREKKESFPLTVTSAQKNPTAFYLCASSLRDRQNGYTFGSGTRLTVV.

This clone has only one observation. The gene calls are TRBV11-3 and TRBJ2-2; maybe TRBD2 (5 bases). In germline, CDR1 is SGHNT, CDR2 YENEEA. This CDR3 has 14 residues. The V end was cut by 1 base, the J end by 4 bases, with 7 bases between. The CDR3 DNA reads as TGTGCCAGCAGCTTAGGAGGGAGCACCGGGGAGCTGTTTTTT. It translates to CASSLGGSTGELFF.

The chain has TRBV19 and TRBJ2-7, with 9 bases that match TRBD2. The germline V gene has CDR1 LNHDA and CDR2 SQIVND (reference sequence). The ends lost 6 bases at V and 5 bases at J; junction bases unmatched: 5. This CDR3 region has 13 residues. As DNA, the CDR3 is TGTGCCAGTAGGCCCGGGACTAGCAACGAGCAGTACTTC. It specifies CASRPGTSNEQYF.

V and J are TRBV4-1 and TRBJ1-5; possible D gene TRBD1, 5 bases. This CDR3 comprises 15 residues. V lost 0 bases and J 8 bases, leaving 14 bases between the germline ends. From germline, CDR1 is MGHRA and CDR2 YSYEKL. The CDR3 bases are TGCGCCAGCAGCCAAGATCACGGAGGGGCCAAGCCCCAGCATTTT. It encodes CASSQDHGGAKPQHF.

The CDR3 DNA reads as TGTGCCAGCTCACCAATAACCGGGACTCACTCCTACAATGAGCAGTTCTTC. This encodes CASSPITGTHSYNEQFF. This chain uses TRBV18 with TRBJ2-1; weak D call: TRBD2 (6 bases). V was trimmed by 2 bases and J by 0 bases, leaving 14 bases between them. The CDR3 totals 17 residues. The germline V gene encodes CDR1 KGHSH and CDR2 LQKENI.

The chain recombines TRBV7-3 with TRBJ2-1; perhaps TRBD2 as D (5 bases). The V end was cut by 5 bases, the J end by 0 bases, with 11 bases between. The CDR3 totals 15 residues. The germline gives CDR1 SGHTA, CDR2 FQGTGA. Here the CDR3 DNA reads TGTGCCAGCAGCCCCGACTATAGCTCCTACAATGAGCAGTTCTTC. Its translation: CASSPDYSSYNEQFF.

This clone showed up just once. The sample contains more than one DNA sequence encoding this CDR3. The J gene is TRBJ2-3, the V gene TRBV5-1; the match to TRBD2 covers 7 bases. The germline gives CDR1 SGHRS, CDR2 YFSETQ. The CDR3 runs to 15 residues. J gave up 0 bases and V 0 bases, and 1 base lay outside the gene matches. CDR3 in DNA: TGCGCCAGCAGCTTGGCCGGGGGGAGCACAGATACGCAGTATTTT. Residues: CASSLAGGSTDTQYF.

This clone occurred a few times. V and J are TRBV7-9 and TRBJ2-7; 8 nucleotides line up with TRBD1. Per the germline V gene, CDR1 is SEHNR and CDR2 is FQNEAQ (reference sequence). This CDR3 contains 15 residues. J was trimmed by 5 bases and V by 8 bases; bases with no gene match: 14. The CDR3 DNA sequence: TGTGCCAGCGGCCATAGAATCCCGACAGGGGACGAGCAGTACTTC. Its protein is CASGHRIPTGDEQYF.

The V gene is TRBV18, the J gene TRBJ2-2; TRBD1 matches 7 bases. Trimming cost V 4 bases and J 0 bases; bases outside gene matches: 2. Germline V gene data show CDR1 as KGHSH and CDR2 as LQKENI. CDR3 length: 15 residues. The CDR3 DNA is TGTGCCAGCTCACAGGGGACAGCGAACACCGGGGAGCTGTTTTTT. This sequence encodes CASSQGTANTGELFF.